The T cell receptor (beta chain) described here comes from a study of cytomegalovirus exposure and HLA in healthy donors. Study details: An earlier analysis identified 117 million unique TCR beta sequences in approximately 190 million T cells. Study-level points and caveats: In a later analysis, TCR beta V- and J-gene trimming was associated with a missense DCLRE1C variant. Confirmation was obtained in vitro that a few CMV-associated chains are specific for CMV antigens.

With respect to this clone: Antigen specificity is unknown.

The PCR contained 60 Vbeta and 13 Jbeta primers. The table came from immunoSEQ multiplex PCR; TCRdb's copy has only in-frame clones and leaves some out. The sample lists over 150,000 clones, roughly 80% occurring once. This CDR3 has 15 amino acids. Germline CDR1 and CDR2: WSHSY and SAAADI. V lost 6 bases, J lost 5 bases, and 5 bases stayed unmatched. This TCR derives from a woman aged 25 to 39 in good health and CMV-seropositive. Sequencing was performed on PBMCs. The rearrangement links TRBV10-2 to TRBJ2-3; TRBD2 aligns across 13 bases. CDR3 DNA: TGCGCCAGCAGGGGGACTAGCGGGGTTCGAGATACGCAGTATTTT. Encoded protein: CASRGTSGVRDTQYF.